Sequencing of this TCR beta chain was carried out in a study of blood T cell repertoires in COVID-19. Sequenced by immunoSEQ multiplex PCR; TCRdb stores in-frame clones only, minus some. The table includes approximately 300,000 clones, roughly 90% detected once. Trimming stripped 8 bases from V and 2 bases from J, with 10 bases between. This CDR3 is 14 amino acids long. CDR1 is SGHTA, CDR2 FQGNSA, per germline. The sample comprised PBMCs or T cells enriched from blood (not recorded which). The receptor was isolated from a woman between 25 and 40 years old who had recovered from COVID-19. This chain joins TRBV7-2 and TRBJ2-6; TRBD1 is a possible D gene (6 bases). Written as DNA, the CDR3 is TGTGCCAGCCGGACAGCGGCTGGGGCCAACGTCCTGACTTTC. As protein: CASRTAAGANVLTF.